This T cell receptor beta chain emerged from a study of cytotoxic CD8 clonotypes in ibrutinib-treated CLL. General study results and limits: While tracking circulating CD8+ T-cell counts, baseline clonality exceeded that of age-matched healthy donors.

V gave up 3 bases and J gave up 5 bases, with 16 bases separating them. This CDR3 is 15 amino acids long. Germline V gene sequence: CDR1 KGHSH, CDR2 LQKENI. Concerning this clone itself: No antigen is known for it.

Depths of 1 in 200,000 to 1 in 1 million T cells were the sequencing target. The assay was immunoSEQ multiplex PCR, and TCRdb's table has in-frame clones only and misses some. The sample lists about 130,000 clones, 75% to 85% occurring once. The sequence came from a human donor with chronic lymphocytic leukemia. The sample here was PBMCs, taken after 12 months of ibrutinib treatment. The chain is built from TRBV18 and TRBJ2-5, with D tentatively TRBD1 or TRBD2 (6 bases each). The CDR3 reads CASSPDSGAHETQYF. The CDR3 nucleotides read TGTGCCAGCTCACCCGATTCGGGGGCCCACGAGACCCAGTACTTC.